The sequence of this T cell receptor beta chain was determined in a study of blood T cell repertoires in COVID-19. On the study more broadly: The United States, Italy and Spain were the sources of the acute and convalescent COVID-19 samples. T cells, B-cell-depleted T cells, or PBMCs supplied cDNA or gDNA.

Sequencing was performed with immunoSEQ multiplex PCR; in TCRdb, only in-frame clones are kept and a portion is missing. This sample has 45,000 to 70,000 clones; around 79% occur once, and the top ten carry more than 15%. The sample holds one count of this clone. Per the germline V gene, CDR1 is SGHRS and CDR2 is YFSETQ. J lost 4 bases, V lost 1 base, and 6 bases had no gene match. The CDR3 runs to 16 residues. Sequencing used peripheral blood. The J gene is TRBJ2-3, the V gene TRBV5-1, with 10 bases identical to TRBD2. This clonotype was sampled from a woman between 50 and 59 years old with active or convalescent COVID-19. CDR3 sequence: CASSLRPSGSADTQYF. CDR3 nucleotide sequence: TGCGCCAGCAGCTTGCGGCCTAGCGGGAGTGCAGATACGCAGTATTTT. Based on the CDR3 plus reference TRBV5-1 and TRBJ2-3, the full variable domain is KAGVTQTPRYLIKTRGQQVTLSCSPISGHRSVSWYQQTPGQGLQFLFEYFSETQRNKGNFPGRFSGRQFSNSRSEMNVSTLELGDSALYLCASSLRPSGSADTQYFGPGTRLTVL.